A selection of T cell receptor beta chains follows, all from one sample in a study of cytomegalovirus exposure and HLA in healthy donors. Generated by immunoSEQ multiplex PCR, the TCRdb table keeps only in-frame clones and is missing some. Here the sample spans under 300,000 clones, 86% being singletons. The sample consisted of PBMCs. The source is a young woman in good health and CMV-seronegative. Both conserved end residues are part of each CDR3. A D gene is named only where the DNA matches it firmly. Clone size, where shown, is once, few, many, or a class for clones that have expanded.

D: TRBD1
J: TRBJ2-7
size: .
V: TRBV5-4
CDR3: CASSSVGQASSYEQYF
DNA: TGTGCCAGCAGCTCGGTCGGACAGGCAAGCTCCTACGAGCAGTACTTC

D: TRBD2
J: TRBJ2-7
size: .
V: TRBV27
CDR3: CASSLGLADISYEQYF
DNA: TGTGCCAGCAGTTTAGGACTAGCGGATATTTCCTACGAGCAGTACTTC

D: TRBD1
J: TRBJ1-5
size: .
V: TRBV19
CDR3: CASSDRGHNQPQHF
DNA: TGTGCCAGTTCGGACAGGGGGCATAATCAGCCCCAGCATTTT

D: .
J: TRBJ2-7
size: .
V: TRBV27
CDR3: CASSLWLGSYEQYF
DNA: TGTGCCAGCAGTTTATGGTTGGGCAGCTACGAGCAGTACTTC

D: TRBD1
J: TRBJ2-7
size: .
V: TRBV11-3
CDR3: CASSTGQGSEQYF
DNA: TGTGCCAGCAGCACGGGACAGGGATCCGAGCAGTACTTC

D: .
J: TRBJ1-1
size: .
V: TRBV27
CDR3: CASSLRPTGHLNTEAFF
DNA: TGTGCCAGCAGTTTAAGGCCAACGGGACACTTGAACACTGAAGCTTTCTTT

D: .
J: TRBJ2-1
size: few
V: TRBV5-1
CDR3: CASSFPGFQDYNEQFF
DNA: TGCGCCAGCAGCTTCCCAGGGTTTCAGGACTACAATGAGCAGTTCTTC

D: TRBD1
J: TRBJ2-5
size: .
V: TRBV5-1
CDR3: CASSKEGQGMGTQYF
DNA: TGCGCCAGCAGCAAAGAGGGACAGGGTATGGGGACCCAGTACTTC

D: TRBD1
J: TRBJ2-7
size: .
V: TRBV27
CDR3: CASSLGQGAGEQYF
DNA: TGTGCCAGCAGTTTAGGACAGGGGGCGGGGGAGCAGTACTTC

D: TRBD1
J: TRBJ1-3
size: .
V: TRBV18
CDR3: CASSRTGVPGNTIYF
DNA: TGTGCCAGCTCGCGGACAGGAGTCCCTGGAAACACCATATATTTT

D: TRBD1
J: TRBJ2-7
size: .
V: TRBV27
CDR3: CASRDRDLHFTYEQYF
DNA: TGTGCCAGCAGGGACAGGGATCTACACTTTACCTACGAGCAGTACTTC

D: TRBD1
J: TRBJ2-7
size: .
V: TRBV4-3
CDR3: CASSPGTGFFYEQYF
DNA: TGCGCCAGCAGCCCGGGGACAGGGTTTTTCTACGAGCAGTACTTC

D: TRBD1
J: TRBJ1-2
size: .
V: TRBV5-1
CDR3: CASSSGQGYGYTF
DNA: TGCGCCAGCAGCTCAGGACAGGGCTATGGCTACACCTTC

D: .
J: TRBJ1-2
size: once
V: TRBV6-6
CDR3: CASSSREGYGYTF
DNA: TGTGCCAGCAGTTCGAGGGAGGGCTATGGCTACACCTTC

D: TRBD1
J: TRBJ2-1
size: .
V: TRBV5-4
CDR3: CASSRDVTGAYNEQFF
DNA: TGTGCCAGCAGCAGAGACGTAACAGGGGCATACAATGAGCAGTTCTTC

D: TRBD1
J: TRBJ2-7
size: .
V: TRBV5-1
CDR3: CASSRGQNWSEQYF
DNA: TGCGCCAGCAGCAGGGGACAGAACTGGAGCGAGCAGTACTTC

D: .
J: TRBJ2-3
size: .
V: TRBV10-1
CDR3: CASSGIQGGTDTQYF
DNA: TGCGCCAGCAGCGGAATACAGGGAGGCACAGATACGCAGTATTTT

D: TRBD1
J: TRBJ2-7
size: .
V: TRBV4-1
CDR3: CASSLILAGQGLEQYF
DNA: TGCGCCAGCAGCCTCATCCTTGCGGGACAGGGGTTAGAGCAGTACTTC

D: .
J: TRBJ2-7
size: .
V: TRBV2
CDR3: CASSAGTYTYEQYF
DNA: TGTGCCAGCAGTGCAGGGACATATACCTACGAGCAGTACTTC

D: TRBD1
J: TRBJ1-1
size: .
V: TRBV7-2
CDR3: CASTRTGGTEAFF
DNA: TGTGCCAGCACCAGGACAGGGGGCACTGAAGCTTTCTTT

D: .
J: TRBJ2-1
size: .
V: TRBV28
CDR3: CASSWGSANEQFF
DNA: TGTGCCAGCAGTTGGGGCAGTGCAAATGAGCAGTTCTTC

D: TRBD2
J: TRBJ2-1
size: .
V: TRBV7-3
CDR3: CASSPVPLAGGYNRAYNEQFF
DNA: TGTGCCAGCAGCCCAGTCCCGCTAGCGGGGGGTTACAATCGTGCCTACAATGAGCAGTTCTTC

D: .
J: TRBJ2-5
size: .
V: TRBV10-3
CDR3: CAISEGGETQYF
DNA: TGTGCCATCAGTGAGGGCGGGGAGACCCAGTACTTC